One sample yielded the 6 T cell receptor beta chains listed below, sequenced in a study of control samples from healthy donors and cancer patients. Sequencing was performed with immunoSEQ multiplex PCR; in TCRdb, only in-frame clones are kept and a portion is missing. The sample records under 450,000 clones, around 90% being singletons. The sample was PBMCs. All receptors derive from a middle-aged man with head and neck cancer.

About this clone: Other DNA variants within this sample encode the same CDR3. The genes are TRBV3-1 (or the pseudogene TRBV3-2) and TRBJ1-5, with a weak D call TRBD1 (5 bases). The germline V and J ends were trimmed by 3 bases and 7 bases, with 13 bases remaining between them. Germline CDR1 reads LGHDT; CDR2 reads YNNKEL (reference sequence). The CDR3 is 14 residues long. The CDR3 DNA follows: TGTGCCAGCAGCCATTTGGGGGGGAACCAGCCCCAGCATTTT. It specifies CASSHLGGNQPQHF.

This chain connects TRBV6-5 to TRBJ1-1; TRBD1 matches 8 bases. Germline V gives CDR1 MNHEY, CDR2 SVGAGI. The CDR3 loop spans 14 amino acids. V was pared by 4 bases and J by 11 bases, with 12 bases of the junction left unmatched. The CDR3 nucleotides are TGTGCCAGCAGTTCCCCGAGGGGCAGGGGGCCGGCTTTCTTT. Translating gives CASSSPRGRGPAFF.

This clone appeared once. The chain uses TRBV28 and TRBJ2-3; TRBD2 aligns across 7 bases. V lost 5 bases to trimming and J lost 2 bases; unmatched junction nucleotides: 7. In germline, CDR1 is MDHEN, CDR2 SYDVKM. The CDR3 is 15 residues long. CDR3 region: CASSEPGTTTDTQYF. In DNA form, the CDR3 reads TGTGCCAGCAGTGAACCCGGGACTACCACAGATACGCAGTATTTT.

The chain uses TRBV19 and TRBJ1-3, with D maybe TRBD1 (5 bases). Germline V lookup: CDR1 LNHDA, CDR2 SQIVND (reference sequence). Trimming removed 4 bases at V and 4 bases at J, with 17 bases between. CDR3 length: 16 amino acids. The DNA for the CDR3 is TGTGCCAGTAGTAGATCGGGACCCACGGTGGGAAACACCATATATTTT. Protein: CASSRSGPTVGNTIYF.

This chain uses TRBV6-6 with TRBJ1-5; D not certain. The V end was cut by 0 bases, the J end by 0 bases, with 9 bases between. The CDR3 spans 16 residues. CDR1 is MNHNY and CDR2 is SVGAGI in the germline V gene (reference sequence). The CDR3 region has the DNA TGTGCCAGCAGTTACTCGAGAGACAATAGCAATCAGCCCCAGCATTTT. It is translated as CASSYSRDNSNQPQHF.

V usage is TRBV15 and J usage is TRBJ2-7; tentatively, D is TRBD2 (5 bases). CDR3 length equals 15 residues. Germline V lookup: CDR1 LNHNV, CDR2 YYDKDF (reference sequence). With 2 bases removed from V and 2 bases from J, the gap between germline ends came to 13 bases. DNA for the CDR3: TGTGCCACCAGCAGAACCCGGACTGACCCCTACGAGCAGTACTTC. It encodes CATSRTRTDPYEQYF.